Listed here are 7 T cell receptor beta chains from one sample, sequenced in a study of shared clonotypes between healthy human individuals. This table comes from immunoSEQ multiplex PCR, and its TCRdb copy is limited to in-frame clones, with some not included. The table has 110,000 or so clones, around 68% seen once; the top ten hold roughly a quarter. Material for sequencing was memory CD8+ T cells sorted from blood. The subset was: CD45RO+ cells pooled with CCR7-negative TemRA cells. The receptors derive from a woman aged 25 to 39 in good health.

The gene calls are TRBV6-1 and TRBJ2-7, with TRBD2 matching over 11 bases. CDR1 is MNHNS, CDR2 SASEGT, per germline. The CDR3 contains 15 residues. V shed 5 bases, J shed 7 bases, and the junction held 10 bases outside the gene matches. CDR3 sequence reads: CASSTVAGGPIEQYF. CDR3 DNA sequence: TGTGCCAGCAGTACCGTAGCGGGAGGGCCCATAGAGCAGTACTTC.

This clone was seen more than once but under ten times. The gene calls are TRBV5-6 and TRBJ2-7; perhaps TRBD1 as D (5 bases). This CDR3 contains 13 residues. Trimming shortened V by 0 bases and J by 1 base, and 5 bases separated the two germline ends. Germline loops: CDR1 SGHDT, CDR2 YYEEEE. CDR3 bases: TGTGCCAGCAGCTTGGGACAGTCCTACGAGCAGTACTTC. Amino acid sequence: CASSLGQSYEQYF.

The CDR3 DNA sequence: TGTGCCAGCAGTCCTAGGTCCAGGGTCCCTTACGAGCAGTACTTC. Translation: CASSPRSRVPYEQYF. The chain employs TRBV2 and TRBJ2-7, with D perhaps matching TRBD1 (5 bases). The germline CDR1 and CDR2 sequences are SNHLY and FYNNEI. This CDR3 spans 15 amino acids. Deletions cut 5 bases from V and 4 bases from J, with 18 bases between.

The chain joins TRBV27 to TRBJ1-5; no clear D. Deletions cut 5 bases from V and 2 bases from J, with 10 bases between. Germline CDR1 is MNHEY and CDR2 is SMNVEV (reference sequence). This CDR3 region has 14 residues. This chain's CDR3 is CASSPPDGNQPQHF. The CDR3 DNA reads as TGTGCCAGCAGTCCCCCGGATGGCAATCAGCCCCAGCATTTT.

V is TRBV6-5 and J is TRBJ1-4; no clear D gene. The CDR3 consists of 15 residues. From germline, CDR1 is MNHEY and CDR2 SVGAGI. Deletions cut 6 bases from V and 1 base from J, with 12 bases between. CDR3 in amino acids: CASSRDLGTNEKLFF. The CDR3 DNA follows: TGTGCCAGCAGCCGAGATCTTGGAACTAATGAAAAACTGTTTTTT.

On this clone: Other DNA sequences from this sample encode an identical CDR3 as well. The genes are TRBV7-9 and TRBJ2-1, with D perhaps matching TRBD1 or TRBD2 (5 bases each). The CDR3 loop spans 16 amino acids. Trimming pared 5 bases from V and 2 bases from J, leaving 16 bases between. Germline lookup yields CDR1 SEHNR and CDR2 FQNEAQ (reference sequence). The CDR3 sequence is CASSPRGGSPYNEQFF. The CDR3 DNA reads TGTGCCAGCAGCCCGAGGGGTGGCTCCCCCTACAATGAGCAGTTCTTC.

The rearrangement joins TRBV6-4 to TRBJ2-2, with TRBD2 as a possible D gene (6 bases). This CDR3 is built from 15 residues. Germline V gene lookup returns CDR1 MRHNA and CDR2 SNTAGT. The germline V and J ends were trimmed by 0 bases and 4 bases, with 9 bases remaining between them. The CDR3 DNA is TGTGCCAGCAGTGACTCGCACGGGGGCACCGGGGAGCTGTTTTTT. It specifies CASSDSHGGTGELFF.